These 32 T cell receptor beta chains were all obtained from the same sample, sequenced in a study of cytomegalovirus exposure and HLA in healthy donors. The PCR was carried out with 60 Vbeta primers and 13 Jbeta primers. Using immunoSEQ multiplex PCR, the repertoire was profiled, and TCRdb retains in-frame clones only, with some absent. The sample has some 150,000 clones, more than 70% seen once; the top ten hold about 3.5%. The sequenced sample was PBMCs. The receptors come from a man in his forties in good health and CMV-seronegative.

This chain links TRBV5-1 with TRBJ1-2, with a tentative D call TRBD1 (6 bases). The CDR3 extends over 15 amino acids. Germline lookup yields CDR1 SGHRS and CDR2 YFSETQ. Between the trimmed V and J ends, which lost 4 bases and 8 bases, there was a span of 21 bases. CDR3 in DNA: TGCGCCAGCAGCCCCCCGGGCAGGGGTGTACGGGGCTACACCTTC. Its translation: CASSPPGRGVRGYTF.

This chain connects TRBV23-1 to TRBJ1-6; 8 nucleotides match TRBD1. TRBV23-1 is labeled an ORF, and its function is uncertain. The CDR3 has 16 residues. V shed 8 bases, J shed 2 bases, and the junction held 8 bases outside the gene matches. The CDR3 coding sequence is TGCGCCAGCCCGTGCCAGGGGGCGACCTATAATTCACCCCTCCACTTT. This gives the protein CASPCQGATYNSPLHF.

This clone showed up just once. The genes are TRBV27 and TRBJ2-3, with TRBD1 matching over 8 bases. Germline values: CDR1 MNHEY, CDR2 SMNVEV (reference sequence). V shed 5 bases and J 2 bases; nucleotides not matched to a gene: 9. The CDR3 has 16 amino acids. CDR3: CASSDDPGQATDTQYF. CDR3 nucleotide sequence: TGTGCCAGCAGTGACGATCCGGGACAGGCCACAGATACGCAGTATTTT.

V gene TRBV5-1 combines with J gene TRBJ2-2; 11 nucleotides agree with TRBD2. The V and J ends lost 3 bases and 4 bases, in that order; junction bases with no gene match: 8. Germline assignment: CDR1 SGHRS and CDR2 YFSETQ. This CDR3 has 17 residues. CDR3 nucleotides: TGCGCCAGCAGCTCCTATCTAGCGGGGGGTCCCACCGGGGAGCTGTTTTTT. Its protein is CASSSYLAGGPTGELFF.

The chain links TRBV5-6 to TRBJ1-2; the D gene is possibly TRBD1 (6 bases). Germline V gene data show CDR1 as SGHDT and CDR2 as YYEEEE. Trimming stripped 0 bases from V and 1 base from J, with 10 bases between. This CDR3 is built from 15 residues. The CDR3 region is CASSLAGGFNYGYTF. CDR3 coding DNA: TGTGCCAGCAGCTTGGCGGGGGGCTTTAACTATGGCTACACCTTC. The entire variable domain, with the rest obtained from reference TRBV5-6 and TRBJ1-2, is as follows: DAGVTQSPTHLIKTRGQQVTLRCSPKSGHDTVSWYQQALGQGPQFIFQYYEEEERQRGNFPDRFSGHQFPNYSSELNVNALLLGDSALYLCASSLAGGFNYGYTFGSGTRLTVV.

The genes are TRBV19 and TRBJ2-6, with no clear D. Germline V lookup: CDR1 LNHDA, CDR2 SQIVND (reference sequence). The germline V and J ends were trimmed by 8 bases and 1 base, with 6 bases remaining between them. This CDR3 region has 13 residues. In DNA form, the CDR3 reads TGTGCCAGTCAAGAGTCTGGGGCCAACGTCCTGACTTTC. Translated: CASQESGANVLTF.

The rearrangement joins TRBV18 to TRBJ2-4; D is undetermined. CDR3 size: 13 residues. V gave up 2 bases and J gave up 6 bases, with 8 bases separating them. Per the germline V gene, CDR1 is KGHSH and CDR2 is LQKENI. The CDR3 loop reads CASSPSRPNIQYF. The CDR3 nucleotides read TGTGCCAGCTCACCATCGAGGCCAAACATTCAGTACTTC.

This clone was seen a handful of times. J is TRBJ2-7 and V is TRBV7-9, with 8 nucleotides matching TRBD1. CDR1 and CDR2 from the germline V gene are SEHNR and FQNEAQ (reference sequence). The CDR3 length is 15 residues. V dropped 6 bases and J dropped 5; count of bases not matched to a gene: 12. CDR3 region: CASRPVDRGIHEQYF. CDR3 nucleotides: TGTGCCAGCAGGCCGGTAGACAGGGGTATCCACGAGCAGTACTTC.

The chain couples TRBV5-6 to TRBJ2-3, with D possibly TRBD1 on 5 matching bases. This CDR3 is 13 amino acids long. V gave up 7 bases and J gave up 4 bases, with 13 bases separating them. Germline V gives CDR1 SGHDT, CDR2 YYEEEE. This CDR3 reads CASFEVGADTQYF. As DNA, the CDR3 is TGTGCCAGCTTTGAAGTAGGGGCAGATACGCAGTATTTT.

The CDR3 loop is CASSPSTGGNQPQHF. CDR3 sequence (DNA): TGCGCCAGCAGCCCTTCGACAGGGGGAAATCAGCCCCAGCATTTT. The rearrangement links TRBV5-1 to TRBJ1-5; the match to TRBD1 covers 9 bases. The CDR3 runs 15 residues. Germline CDR1 SGHRS, CDR2 YFSETQ. J gave up 4 bases and V 4 bases, and 6 bases lay outside the gene matches.

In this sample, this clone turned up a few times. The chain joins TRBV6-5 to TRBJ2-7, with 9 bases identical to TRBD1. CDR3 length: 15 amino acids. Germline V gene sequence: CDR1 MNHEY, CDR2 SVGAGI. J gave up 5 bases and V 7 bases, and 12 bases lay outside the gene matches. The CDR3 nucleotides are TGTGCCAGCACTCCGGGACAGGGAGAGGATGACGAGCAGTACTTC. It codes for CASTPGQGEDDEQYF.

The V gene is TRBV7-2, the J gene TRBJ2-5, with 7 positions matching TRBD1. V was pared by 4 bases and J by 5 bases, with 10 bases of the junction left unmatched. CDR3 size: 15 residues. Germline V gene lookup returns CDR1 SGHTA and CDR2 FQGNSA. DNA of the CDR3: TGTGCCAGCAGCTCCAAGAGGGGGCCAGGGGAGACCCAGTACTTC. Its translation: CASSSKRGPGETQYF.

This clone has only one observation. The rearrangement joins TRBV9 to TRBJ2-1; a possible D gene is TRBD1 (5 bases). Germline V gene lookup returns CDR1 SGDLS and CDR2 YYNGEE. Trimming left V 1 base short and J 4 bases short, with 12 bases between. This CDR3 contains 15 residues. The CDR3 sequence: CASSVNTGLYNEQFF. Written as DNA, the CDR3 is TGTGCCAGCAGCGTAAATACAGGCCTGTACAATGAGCAGTTCTTC.

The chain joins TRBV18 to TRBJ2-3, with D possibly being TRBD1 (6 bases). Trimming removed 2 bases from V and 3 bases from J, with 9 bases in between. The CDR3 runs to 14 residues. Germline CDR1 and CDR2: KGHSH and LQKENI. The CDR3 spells CASSPSRGTDTQYF. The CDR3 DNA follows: TGTGCCAGCTCACCATCAAGGGGGACAGATACGCAGTATTTT.

The CDR3 DNA is TGTGCCAGCAGCCCCGGGACACTAGAGACCCAGTACTTC. This codes for CASSPGTLETQYF. The V call is TRBV11-2, the J call TRBJ2-5; perhaps TRBD1 as D (6 bases). Germline CDR1 reads SGHAT; CDR2 reads FQNNGV. V lost 5 bases and J 4 bases, leaving 11 bases between the germline ends. This CDR3 spans 13 amino acids.

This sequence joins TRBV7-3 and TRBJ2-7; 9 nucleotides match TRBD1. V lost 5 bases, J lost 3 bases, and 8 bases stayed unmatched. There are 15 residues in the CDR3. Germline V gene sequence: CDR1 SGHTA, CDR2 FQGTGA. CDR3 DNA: TGTGCCAGCAGCATCACAGGGGGCGCCGGCTACGAGCAGTACTTC. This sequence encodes CASSITGGAGYEQYF.

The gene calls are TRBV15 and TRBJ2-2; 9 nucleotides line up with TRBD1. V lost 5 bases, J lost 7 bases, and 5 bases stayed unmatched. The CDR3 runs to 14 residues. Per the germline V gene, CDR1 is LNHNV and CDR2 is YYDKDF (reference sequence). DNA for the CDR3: TGTGCCACCAGCCGGACAGGGGAGGGCGGGGAGCTGTTTTTT. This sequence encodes CATSRTGEGGELFF.

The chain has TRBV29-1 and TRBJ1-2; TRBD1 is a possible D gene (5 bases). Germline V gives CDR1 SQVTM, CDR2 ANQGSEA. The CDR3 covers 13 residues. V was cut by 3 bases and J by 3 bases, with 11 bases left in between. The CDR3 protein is CSVDGGSDYGYTF. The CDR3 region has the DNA TGCAGCGTTGATGGGGGGAGTGACTATGGCTACACCTTC.

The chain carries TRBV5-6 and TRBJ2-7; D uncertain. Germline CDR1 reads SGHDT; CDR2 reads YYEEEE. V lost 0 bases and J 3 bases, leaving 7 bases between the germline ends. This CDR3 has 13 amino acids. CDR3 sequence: CASSLGQFYEQYF. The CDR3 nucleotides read TGTGCCAGCAGCTTGGGGCAGTTCTACGAGCAGTACTTC.

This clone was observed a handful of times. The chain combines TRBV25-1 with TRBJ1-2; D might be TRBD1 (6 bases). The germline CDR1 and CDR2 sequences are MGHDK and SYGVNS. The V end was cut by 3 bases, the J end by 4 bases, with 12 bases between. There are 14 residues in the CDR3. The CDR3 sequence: CASSDRQAFYGYTF. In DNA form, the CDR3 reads TGTGCCAGCAGTGATCGACAGGCTTTCTATGGCTACACCTTC.

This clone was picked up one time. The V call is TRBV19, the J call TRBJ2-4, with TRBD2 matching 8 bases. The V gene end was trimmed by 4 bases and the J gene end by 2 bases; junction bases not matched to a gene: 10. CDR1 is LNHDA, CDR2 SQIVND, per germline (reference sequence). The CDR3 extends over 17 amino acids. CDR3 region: CASSNGLARASKNIQYF. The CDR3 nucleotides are TGTGCCAGTAGTAACGGACTAGCTCGGGCGTCCAAAAACATTCAGTACTTC.

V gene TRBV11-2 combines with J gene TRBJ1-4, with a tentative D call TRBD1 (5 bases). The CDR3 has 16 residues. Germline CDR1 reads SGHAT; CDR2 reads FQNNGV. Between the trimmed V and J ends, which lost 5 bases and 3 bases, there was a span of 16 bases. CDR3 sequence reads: CASSLGLGRANEKLFF. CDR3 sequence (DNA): TGTGCCAGCAGCCTGGGGCTTGGGCGAGCTAATGAAAAACTGTTTTTT.

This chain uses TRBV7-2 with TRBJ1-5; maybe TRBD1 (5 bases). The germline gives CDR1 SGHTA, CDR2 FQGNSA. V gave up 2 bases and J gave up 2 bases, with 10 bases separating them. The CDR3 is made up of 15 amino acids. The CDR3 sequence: CASSLIGVGNQPQHF. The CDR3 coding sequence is TGTGCCAGCAGCTTAATAGGGGTCGGCAATCAGCCCCAGCATTTT.

The CDR3: CASSEFTAYGYTF. The CDR3 bases are TGTGCCAGCAGTGAATTTACAGCTTATGGCTACACCTTC. This chain connects TRBV25-1 to TRBJ1-2, with D hard to call. CDR1 and CDR2 (germline): MGHDK, SYGVNS. This CDR3 spans 13 amino acids. Between the trimmed V and J ends, which lost 1 base and 5 bases, there was a span of 8 bases.

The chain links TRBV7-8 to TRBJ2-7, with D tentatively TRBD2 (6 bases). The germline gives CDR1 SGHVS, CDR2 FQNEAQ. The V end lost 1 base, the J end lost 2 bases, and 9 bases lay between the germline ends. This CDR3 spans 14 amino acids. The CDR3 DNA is TGTGCCAGCAGCTTAGGGAGGGGCGCCTACGAGCAGTACTTC. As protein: CASSLGRGAYEQYF.

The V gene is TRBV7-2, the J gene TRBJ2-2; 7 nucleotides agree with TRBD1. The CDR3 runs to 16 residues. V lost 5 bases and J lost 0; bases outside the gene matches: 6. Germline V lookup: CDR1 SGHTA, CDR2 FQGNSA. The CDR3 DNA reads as TGTGCCAGCAGCACCCGACAGGGTTCGAACACCGGGGAGCTGTTTTTT. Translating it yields CASSTRQGSNTGELFF.

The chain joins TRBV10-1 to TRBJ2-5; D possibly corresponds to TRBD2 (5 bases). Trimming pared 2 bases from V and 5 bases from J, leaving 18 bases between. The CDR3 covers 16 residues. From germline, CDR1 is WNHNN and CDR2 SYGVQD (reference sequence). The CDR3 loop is CASSELPGTPWETQYF. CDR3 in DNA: TGCGCCAGCAGTGAGCTACCGGGAACACCTTGGGAGACCCAGTACTTC.

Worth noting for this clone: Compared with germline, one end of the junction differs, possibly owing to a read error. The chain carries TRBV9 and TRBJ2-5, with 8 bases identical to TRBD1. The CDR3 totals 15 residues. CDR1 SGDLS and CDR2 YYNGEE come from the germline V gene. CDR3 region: CARSLAGQGSETQYF. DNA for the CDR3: TGTGCCCGCAGCCTGGCAGGACAGGGCTCAGAGACCCAGTACTTC.

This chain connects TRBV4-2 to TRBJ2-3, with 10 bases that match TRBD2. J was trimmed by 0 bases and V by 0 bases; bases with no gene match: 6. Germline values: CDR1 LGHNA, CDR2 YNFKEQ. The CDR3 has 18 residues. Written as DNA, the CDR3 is TGTGCCAGCAGCCAAGAGGGGACTAGCGCCCCTAGCACAGATACGCAGTATTTT. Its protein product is CASSQEGTSAPSTDTQYF.

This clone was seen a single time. This CDR3 is CASSRTGTGNEKLFF. CDR3 bases: TGTGCCAGTAGTCGCACCGGGACAGGGAATGAAAAACTGTTTTTT. The V gene is TRBV19, the J gene TRBJ1-4, with TRBD1 identical over 9 bases. Germline V lookup: CDR1 LNHDA, CDR2 SQIVND (reference sequence). The V and J ends lost 5 bases and 5 bases, in that order; junction bases with no gene match: 6. The CDR3 length is 15 residues.

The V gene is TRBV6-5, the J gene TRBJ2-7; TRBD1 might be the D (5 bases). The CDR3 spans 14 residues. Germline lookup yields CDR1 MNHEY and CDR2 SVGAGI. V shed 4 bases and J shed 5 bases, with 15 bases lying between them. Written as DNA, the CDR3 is TGTGCCAGCAGTTCCCCAGGTAAAGGGGACGAGCAGTACTTC. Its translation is CASSSPGKGDEQYF.

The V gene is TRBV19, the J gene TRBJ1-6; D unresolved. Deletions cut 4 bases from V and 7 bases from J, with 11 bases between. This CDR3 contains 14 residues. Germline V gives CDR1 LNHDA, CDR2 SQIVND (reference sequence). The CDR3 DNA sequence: TGTGCCAGTAGTACGACAATACGAAATTCACCCCTCCACTTT. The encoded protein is CASSTTIRNSPLHF.